This T cell receptor (beta chain) derives from a study of blood T cell repertoires in COVID-19. Study-level background: PBMCs, B-cell-depleted T cells, or T cells were the source of the cDNA or gDNA that made up the material.

The V and J ends lost 7 bases and 6 bases, in that order; junction bases with no gene match: 3. Germline values: CDR1 SGHRS, CDR2 YFSETQ. CDR3 size: 12 residues. Original methodology: Nucleated cell number was recorded as an estimate derived from reference gene primer amplification. TCRdb's copy holds only in-frame clones and misses some; the assay was immunoSEQ multiplex PCR. V and J calls and clone size are as listed in that table; D and trimming were resolved from the DNA. The sample holds 250,000 or so clones, roughly 86% seen once. The clonotype originates from a man older than 75 with acute or convalescent COVID-19. The rearrangement uses TRBV5-1 and TRBJ1-4, with TRBD1 identical over 7 bases. The sample comprised peripheral blood. This CDR3 is CASRDRDEKLFF. The CDR3 DNA is TGCGCCAGCCGGGACAGAGATGAAAAACTGTTTTTT.